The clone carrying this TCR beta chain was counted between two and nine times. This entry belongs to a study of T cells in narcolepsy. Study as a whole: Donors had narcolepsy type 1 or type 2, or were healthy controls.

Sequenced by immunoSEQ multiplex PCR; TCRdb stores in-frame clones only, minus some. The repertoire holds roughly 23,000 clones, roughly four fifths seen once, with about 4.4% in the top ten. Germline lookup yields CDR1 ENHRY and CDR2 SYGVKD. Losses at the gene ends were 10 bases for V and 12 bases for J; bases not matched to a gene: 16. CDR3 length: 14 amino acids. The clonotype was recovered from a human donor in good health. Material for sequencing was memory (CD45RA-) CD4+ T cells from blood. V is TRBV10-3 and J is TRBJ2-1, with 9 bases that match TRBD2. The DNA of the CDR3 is TGTGCCACGGGGGCAAGCGGGGGGCGTGGTGTGCAGTTCTTC. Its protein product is CATGASGGRGVQFF.